This TCR beta chain was sequenced during a study of T-cell memory formation after mild COVID-19. 5'RACE with constant-segment primers built TCRalpha and TCRbeta cDNA libraries with UMIs. Using its own MiXCR run on the 5' RACE reads, TCRdb lists one record per CDR3 protein. The repertoire holds hundreds of thousands of distinct CDR3 sequences, with approximately 15% as singletons. This clonotype was recorded a few times. Looked up from germline, CDR1 is SGHVS and CDR2 is FQNEAQ. Losses at the gene ends were 7 bases for V and 0 bases for J; bases not matched to a gene: 7. The CDR3 contains 15 residues. Material: PBMCs or a T cell subset sorted from them (not recorded which). J is TRBJ2-3 and V is TRBV7-8, with 7 positions matching TRBD1. This TCR came from a young man who had mild COVID-19 (a few samples of this study predate the infection). Cell type and time point are not known. The CDR3 spells CASTPTGISTDTQYF. CDR3 in DNA: TGTGCCAGCACCCCGACAGGGATCAGCACAGATACGCAGTATTTT.